This is a list of T cell receptor beta chains from one sample in a study of siplizumab effects on memory and regulatory T cells. Repertoires were generated with immunoSEQ multiplex PCR, while TCRdb's copy carries only in-frame clones and drops some. The sample gives about 120,000 clones, around 93% of which show up once; roughly 0.17% is in the top ten. Sequenced material: non-Treg CD4+ T cells sorted from blood. These receptor sequences come from a human donor in good health. Both conserved end residues are part of each CDR3. D genes are given only for firm matches. Size is stated for part of the rows, as once, few or many counts, or as a class when the clone is expanded.

J gene	V gene	clone size	D gene	CDR3 DNA	CDR3 protein
TRBJ1-1	TRBV5-1	once	.	TGCGCCAGCAGCCCGAGTTCCGGGACGGTGAACACTGAAGCTTTCTTT	CASSPSSGTVNTEAFF
TRBJ2-3	TRBV5-1	.	TRBD1	TGCGCCAGCAGCTTGGACCCTCAGGGGGACACAGATACGCAGTATTTT	CASSLDPQGDTDTQYF
TRBJ2-7	TRBV6-6	.	.	TGTGCCAGCAGTCCGCGACTGTCCCCCTACGAGCAGTACTTC	CASSPRLSPYEQYF
TRBJ1-4	TRBV2	.	.	TGTGCCAGCAGTGACCCTAATGAAAAACTGTTTTTT	CASSDPNEKLFF
TRBJ2-2	TRBV28	.	TRBD1	TGTGCCAGTAGGGACAGGGGGCTGAACACCGGGGAGCTGTTTTTT	CASRDRGLNTGELFF
TRBJ1-1	TRBV29-1	few	.	TGCAGCGTCCAGACATCCACGGCGAACACTGAAGCTTTCTTT	CSVQTSTANTEAFF
TRBJ2-1	TRBV2	few	.	TGTGCCAGCAGTGCAAGGGGGGGGCACTACAATGAGCAGTTCTTC	CASSARGGHYNEQFF
TRBJ1-3	TRBV4-1	.	.	TGCGCCAGCAGCCAAGTGGGAGGCAGAAACACCATATATTTT	CASSQVGGRNTIYF
TRBJ2-5	TRBV15	.	.	TGTGCCACCAGTCCAGGGCTCCAGGCCCAGTACTTC	CATSPGLQAQYF
TRBJ2-2	TRBV7-9	.	TRBD2	TGTGCCAGCAGCTCCTGGCGGGGGGCCACCGGGGAGCTGTTTTTT	CASSSWRGATGELFF
TRBJ2-3	TRBV6-1	.	TRBD2	TGTGCCACCAAGATCGGGACTAGCTTCACAGATACGCAGTATTTT	CATKIGTSFTDTQYF
TRBJ1-6	TRBV5-1	.	TRBD1	TGCGCCAGCAGCTTGGGAGGACAGGGCTATAATTCACCCCTCCACTTT	CASSLGGQGYNSPLHF
TRBJ1-1	TRBV28	.	.	TGTGCCAGCAGTTTAGGGGGCCAGTCAGCTTTCTTT	CASSLGGQSAFF
TRBJ1-2	TRBV28	.	.	TGTGCCAGCAGTCCACCCTTAAATGTGGTAATCAACTATGGCTACACCTTC	CASSPPLNVVINYGYTF
TRBJ1-2	TRBV15	.	TRBD1	TGTGCCACCAGCAGGCAGCCAGGGACAGGGGTATATGGCTACACCTTC	CATSRQPGTGVYGYTF
TRBJ1-1	TRBV4-1	.	.	TGCGCCAGCAGCAAAGTCGAGGCGAACACTGAAGCTTTCTTT	CASSKVEANTEAFF
TRBJ2-3	TRBV7-8	.	.	TGTGCCAGCAGCTTAAGGGGGGGATCTAGCACAGATACGCAGTATTTT	CASSLRGGSSTDTQYF
TRBJ1-3	TRBV19	.	.	TGTGCCACAATCCAATGGGGAAGCTCTGGAAACACCATATATTTT	CATIQWGSSGNTIYF
TRBJ2-1	TRBV9	.	TRBD2	TGTGCCAGCAGCGTATCTAGCGGGAGCTCCTACAATGAGCAGTTCTTC	CASSVSSGSSYNEQFF
TRBJ2-3	TRBV7-3	.	.	TGTGCCAGCAGCTTAACCGGGTCGCGGGGTACAGATACGCAGTATTTT	CASSLTGSRGTDTQYF
TRBJ1-5	TRBV4-1	.	TRBD1	TGCGCCAGCAGCCAAGATCCGGGACAGGGAGGGCAGCCCCAGCATTTT	CASSQDPGQGGQPQHF
TRBJ1-2	TRBV30	.	.	TGTGCCTGGAGTGTAGGGAGTCCCTATGGCTACACCTTC	CAWSVGSPYGYTF
TRBJ2-2	TRBV7-3	.	.	TGTGCCAGCAGCCTAGGGAGGACCGGGGAGCTGTTTTTT	CASSLGRTGELFF
TRBJ2-3	TRBV29-1	.	.	TGCAGCGTTGATGCGCTCGGGCAAGGCACAGATATGCAGTATTTT	CSVDALGQGTDMQYF